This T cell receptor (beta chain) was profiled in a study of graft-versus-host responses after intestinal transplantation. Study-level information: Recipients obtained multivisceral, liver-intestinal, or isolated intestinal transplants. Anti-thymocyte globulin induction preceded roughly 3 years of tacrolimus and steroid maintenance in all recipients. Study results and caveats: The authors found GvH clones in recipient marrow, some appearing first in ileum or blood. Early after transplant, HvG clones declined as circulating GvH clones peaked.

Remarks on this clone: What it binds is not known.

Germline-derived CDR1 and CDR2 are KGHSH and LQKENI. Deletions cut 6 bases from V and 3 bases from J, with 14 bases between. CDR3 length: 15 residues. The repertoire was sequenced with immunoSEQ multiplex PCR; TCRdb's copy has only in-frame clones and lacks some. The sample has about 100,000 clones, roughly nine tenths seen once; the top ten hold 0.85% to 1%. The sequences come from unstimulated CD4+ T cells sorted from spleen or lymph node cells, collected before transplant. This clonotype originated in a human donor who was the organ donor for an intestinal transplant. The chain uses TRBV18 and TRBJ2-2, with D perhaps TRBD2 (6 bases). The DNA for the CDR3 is TGTGCCAGCTCCCTACGTCGCGGGGACACCGGGGAGCTGTTTTTT. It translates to CASSLRRGDTGELFF.